Sequencing of this TCR beta chain was carried out in a study of sequential checkpoint blockade in melanoma. Background on the study: Both treatment sequences were followed by maintenance nivolumab. Under 25 patients had matched tumor biopsies before treatment and at week 13 after nivolumab or ipilimumab alone. Study observations and caveats: Tumor T-cell fraction and clonality correlated with PD-L1 and CD8+ counts.

Treatment reported: randomized to nivolumab then ipilimumab (arm A) or the reverse (arm B). The assay was immunoSEQ multiplex PCR, and TCRdb's table has in-frame clones only and misses some. The table shows 3,000 to 4,500 clones, with approximately 22% occurring only once. V was pared by 2 bases and J by 9 bases, with 11 bases between. CDR3 length equals 13 residues. The germline V gene has CDR1 KGHSH and CDR2 LQKENI. For this clone: Its specificity is not known.

This sequence originates from a human donor with melanoma. This specimen consisted of tumor tissue (inferred from file names), obtained from a patient given nivolumab and ipilimumab in sequence. This chain uses TRBV18 with TRBJ2-4; D uncertain. The CDR3 loop reads CASSPSDLTIQYF. The DNA of the CDR3 is TGTGCCAGCTCACCAAGCGATCTGACCATTCAGTACTTC.